This passage covers 5 T cell receptor beta chains from one sample sequenced in a study of T cell responses to AZD1222 COVID-19 vaccine. This table comes from immunoSEQ multiplex PCR, and its TCRdb copy is limited to in-frame clones, with some not included. Seen here are tens of thousands of clones, roughly nine tenths observed once, and the top ten hold 31%. This specimen was peripheral blood, taken on day 0 of AZD1222 vaccination. These receptors came from an adult in good health.

The V gene is TRBV5-1, the J gene TRBJ2-7; TRBD1 might be the D (5 bases). The CDR3 is 17 amino acids. The ends were cut back, 4 bases at V and 6 bases at J, with 26 bases in the middle. The V gene's germline CDR1 is SGHRS and CDR2 YFSETQ. CDR3 loop: CASSPDPGGRASGEQYF. The CDR3 region has the DNA TGCGCCAGCAGCCCCGACCCCGGCGGCAGGGCGAGTGGCGAGCAGTACTTC.

This rearrangement joins TRBV15 to TRBJ2-7, with 8 positions matching TRBD2. CDR1 is LNHNV, CDR2 YYDKDF, per germline (reference sequence). Trimming at V came to 0 bases and at J to 7 bases, leaving 8 bases not matched to a gene. The CDR3 runs 15 residues. The CDR3 region has the DNA TGTGCCACCAGCAGAGATCGGGAGGGTATGAAGGAGCAGTACTTC. It specifies CATSRDREGMKEQYF.

The genes are TRBV3-1 (or the pseudogene TRBV3-2) and TRBJ1-4; 12 nucleotides match TRBD1. This CDR3 comprises 16 residues. V dropped 5 bases and J dropped 8; count of bases not matched to a gene: 9. CDR1 LGHDT and CDR2 YNNKEL come from the germline V gene (reference sequence). CDR3: CASSKGQGAEGEKLFF. CDR3 sequence (DNA): TGTGCCAGCAGCAAGGGACAGGGGGCGGAGGGAGAAAAACTGTTTTTT.

In this sample, this clone turned up a few times. The chain recombines TRBV2 with TRBJ2-7; 11 nucleotides match TRBD2. Trimming took 3 bases from V and 1 from J; bases not matched to a gene: 5. CDR1 is SNHLY, CDR2 FYNNEI, per germline. The CDR3 sequence is 16 residues long. CDR3 region: CASSERGLADSYEQYF. CDR3 in DNA: TGTGCCAGCAGTGAGCGGGGACTAGCGGATTCCTACGAGCAGTACTTC.

This sequence joins TRBV7-8 and TRBJ2-7, with 7 bases lining up with TRBD2. From germline, CDR1 is SGHVS and CDR2 FQNEAQ. V lost 5 bases and J lost 7; bases outside the gene matches: 14. This CDR3 has 15 amino acids. CDR3 sequence reads: CASSRAIGSAGEQYF. DNA for the CDR3: TGTGCCAGCAGCCGAGCCATCGGATCAGCGGGAGAGCAGTACTTC.